This entry describes one TCR beta chain. Under the authors' procedure: Nucleated cell number was recorded as an estimate derived from reference gene primer amplification. Measured with immunoSEQ multiplex PCR; TCRdb has only the in-frame clones, and not every one. V, J and clone size reflect that table, while D and trimming were determined from the DNA. The table lists under 300,000 clones, roughly 90% of them singletons. Germline-derived CDR1 and CDR2 are LNHDA and SQIVND (reference sequence). Trimming cost V 10 bases and J 2 bases, with 9 bases left between them. The CDR3 has 11 amino acids. This record belongs to a study of blood T cell repertoires in COVID-19. Overall study context: COVID-19 samples, acute and convalescent, were from the United States, Italy and Spain. Sources were T cells, B-cell-depleted T cells, or PBMCs; the material itself was cDNA or gDNA.

This chain links TRBV19 with TRBJ2-7; D unresolved. The sample comprised peripheral blood. The sequence was obtained from a woman between 40 and 50 years old who had recovered from COVID-19. The CDR3 region has the DNA TGTGCCACCCGAGAAGCCTACGAGCAGTACTTC. This encodes CATREAYEQYF.